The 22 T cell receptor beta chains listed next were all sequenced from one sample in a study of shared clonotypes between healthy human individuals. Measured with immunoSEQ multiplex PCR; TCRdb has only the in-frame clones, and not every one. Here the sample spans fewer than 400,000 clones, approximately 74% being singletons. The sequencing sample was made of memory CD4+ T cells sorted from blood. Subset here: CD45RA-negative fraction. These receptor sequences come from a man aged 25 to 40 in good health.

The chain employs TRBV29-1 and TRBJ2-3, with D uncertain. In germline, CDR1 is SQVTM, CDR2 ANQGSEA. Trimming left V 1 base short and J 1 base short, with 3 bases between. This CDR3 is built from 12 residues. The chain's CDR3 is CSVEGGTDTQYF. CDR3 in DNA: TGCAGCGTTGAAGGGGGCACAGATACGCAGTATTTT.

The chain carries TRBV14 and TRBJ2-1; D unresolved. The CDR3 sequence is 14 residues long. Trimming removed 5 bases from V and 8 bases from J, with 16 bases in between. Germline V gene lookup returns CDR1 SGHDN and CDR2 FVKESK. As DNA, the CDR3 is TGTGCCAGCAGCTCCGGATCGTTTCTCGATGAGCAGTTCTTC. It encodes CASSSGSFLDEQFF.

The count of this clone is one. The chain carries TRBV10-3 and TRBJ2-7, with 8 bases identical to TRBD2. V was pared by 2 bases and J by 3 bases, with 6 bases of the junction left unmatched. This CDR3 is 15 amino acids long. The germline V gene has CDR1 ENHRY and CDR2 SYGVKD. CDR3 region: CAISEGAGVVYEQYF. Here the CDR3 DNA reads TGTGCCATCAGTGAGGGAGCGGGAGTAGTCTACGAGCAGTACTTC.

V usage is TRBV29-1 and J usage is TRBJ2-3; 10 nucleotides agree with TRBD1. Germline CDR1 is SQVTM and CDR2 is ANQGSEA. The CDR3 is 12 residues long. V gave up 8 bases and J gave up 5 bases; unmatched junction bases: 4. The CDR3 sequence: CSLGDRGDTQYF. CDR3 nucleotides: TGCAGCCTGGGGGACAGGGGAGATACGCAGTATTTT.

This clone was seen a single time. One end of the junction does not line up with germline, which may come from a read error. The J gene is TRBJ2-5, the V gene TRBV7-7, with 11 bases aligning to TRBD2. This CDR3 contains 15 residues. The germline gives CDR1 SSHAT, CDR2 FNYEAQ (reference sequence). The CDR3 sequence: CASSSATSGNEAQYF. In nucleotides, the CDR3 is TGTGCTAGCAGCTCGGCGACTAGCGGGAATGAGGCCCAGTACTTC.

The DNA of the CDR3 is TGTGCCAGCAGCTTGCACGGGGGATCCGACGAGCAGTACTTC. Protein sequence: CASSLHGGSDEQYF. The rearrangement links TRBV5-4 to TRBJ2-7; possibly TRBD2 for D (6 bases). V lost 1 base and J lost 5, with 13 bases in between. This CDR3 is 14 amino acids long. The germline CDR1 and CDR2 sequences are SGHNT and YYREEE (reference sequence).

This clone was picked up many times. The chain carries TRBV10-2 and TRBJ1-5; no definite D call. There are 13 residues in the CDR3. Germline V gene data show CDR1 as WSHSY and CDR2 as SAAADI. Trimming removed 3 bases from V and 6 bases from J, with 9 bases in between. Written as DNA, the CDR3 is TGCGCCAGCAGTGATGGGGATACTCAGCCCCAGCATTTT. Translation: CASSDGDTQPQHF.

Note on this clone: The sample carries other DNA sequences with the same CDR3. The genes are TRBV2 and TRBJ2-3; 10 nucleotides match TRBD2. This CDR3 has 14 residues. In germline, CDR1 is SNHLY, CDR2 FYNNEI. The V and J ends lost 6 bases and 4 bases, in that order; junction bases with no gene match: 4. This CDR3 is CASRPGTSADTQYF. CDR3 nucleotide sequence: TGTGCCAGCAGGCCCGGGACTAGCGCAGATACGCAGTATTTT.

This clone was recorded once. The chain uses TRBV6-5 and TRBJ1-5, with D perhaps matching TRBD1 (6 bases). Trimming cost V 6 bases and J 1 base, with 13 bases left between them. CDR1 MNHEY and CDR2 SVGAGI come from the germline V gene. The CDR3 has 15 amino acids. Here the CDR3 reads CASRRTVQSNQPQHF. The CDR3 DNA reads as TGTGCCAGCAGAAGGACAGTTCAGAGCAATCAGCCCCAGCATTTT.

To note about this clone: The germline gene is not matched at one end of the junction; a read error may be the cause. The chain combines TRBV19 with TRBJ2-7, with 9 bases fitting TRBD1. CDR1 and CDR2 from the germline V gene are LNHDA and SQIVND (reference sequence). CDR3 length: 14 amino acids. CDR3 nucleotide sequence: TGTGCCAGTAGTATAGATACAGGGGGCGAAACCCAGCACTTC. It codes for CASSIDTGGETQHF.

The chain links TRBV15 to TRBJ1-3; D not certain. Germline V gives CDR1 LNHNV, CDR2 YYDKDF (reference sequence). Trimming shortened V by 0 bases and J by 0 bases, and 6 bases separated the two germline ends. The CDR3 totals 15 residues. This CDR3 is CATSRDGNSGNTIYF. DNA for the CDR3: TGTGCCACCAGCAGAGATGGGAACTCTGGAAACACCATATATTTT.

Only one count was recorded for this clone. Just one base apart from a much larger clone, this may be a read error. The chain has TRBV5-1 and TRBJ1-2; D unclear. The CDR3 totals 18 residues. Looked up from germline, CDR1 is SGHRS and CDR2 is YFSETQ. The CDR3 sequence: CASNLGVRTAIKDYGYTF. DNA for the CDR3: TGCGCCAGCAACTTGGGTGTCAGAACGGCGATAAAAGACTATGGCTACACCTTC.

CDR3 in amino acids: CASSFRGTGGEKLFF. CDR3 coding DNA: TGTGCCAGCAGTTTCCGAGGGACAGGGGGGGAAAAACTGTTTTTT. The chain couples TRBV28 to TRBJ1-4; 11 bases map to TRBD1. Germline values: CDR1 MDHEN, CDR2 SYDVKM. The junction had 5 bases not matched to a gene; V was cut back by 3 bases and J by 8 bases. The CDR3 runs to 15 residues.

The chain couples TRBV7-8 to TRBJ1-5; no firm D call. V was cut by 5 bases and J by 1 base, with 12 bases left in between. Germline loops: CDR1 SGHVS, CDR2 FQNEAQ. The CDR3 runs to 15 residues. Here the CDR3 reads CASSQRRDSNQPQHF. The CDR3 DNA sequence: TGTGCCAGCAGCCAACGCAGAGACAGCAATCAGCCCCAGCATTTT.

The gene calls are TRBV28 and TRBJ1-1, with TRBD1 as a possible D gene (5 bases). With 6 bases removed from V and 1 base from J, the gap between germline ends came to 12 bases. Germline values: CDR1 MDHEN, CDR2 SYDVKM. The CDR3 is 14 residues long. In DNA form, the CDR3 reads TGTGCCAGCAGGGAACGCAGGGCGAACACTGAAGCTTTCTTT. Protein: CASRERRANTEAFF.

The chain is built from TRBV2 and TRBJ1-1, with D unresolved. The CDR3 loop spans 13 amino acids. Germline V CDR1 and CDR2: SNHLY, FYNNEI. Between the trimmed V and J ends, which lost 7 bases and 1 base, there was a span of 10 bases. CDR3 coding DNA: TGTGCCAGCACAATCAATCCGAACACTGAAGCTTTCTTT. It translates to CASTINPNTEAFF. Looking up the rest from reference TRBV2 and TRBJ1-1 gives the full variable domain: EPEVTQTPSHQVTQMGQEVILRCVPISNHLYFYWYRQILGQKVEFLVSFYNNEISEKSEIFDDQFSVERPDGSNFTLKIRSTKLEDSAMYFCASTINPNTEAFFGQGTRLTVV.

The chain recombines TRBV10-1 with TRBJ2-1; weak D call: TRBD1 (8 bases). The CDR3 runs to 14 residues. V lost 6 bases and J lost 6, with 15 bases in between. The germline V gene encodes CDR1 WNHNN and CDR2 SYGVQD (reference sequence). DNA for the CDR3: TGCGCCAGCAGCCTCCACAGGGGGGGCAATGAGCAGTTCTTC. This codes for CASSLHRGGNEQFF.

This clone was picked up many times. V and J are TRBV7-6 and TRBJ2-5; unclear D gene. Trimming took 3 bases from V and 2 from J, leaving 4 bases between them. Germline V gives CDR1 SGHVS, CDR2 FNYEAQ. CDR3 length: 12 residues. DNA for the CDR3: TGTGCCAGCAGCTTTTTACAAGAGACCCAGTACTTC. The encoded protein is CASSFLQETQYF.

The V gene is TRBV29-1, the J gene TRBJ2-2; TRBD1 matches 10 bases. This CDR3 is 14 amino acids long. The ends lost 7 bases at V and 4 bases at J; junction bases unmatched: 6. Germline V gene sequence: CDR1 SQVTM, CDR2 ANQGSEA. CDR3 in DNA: TGCAGCGCGATCGGACAGGGGGGCACCGGGGAGCTGTTTTTT. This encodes CSAIGQGGTGELFF.

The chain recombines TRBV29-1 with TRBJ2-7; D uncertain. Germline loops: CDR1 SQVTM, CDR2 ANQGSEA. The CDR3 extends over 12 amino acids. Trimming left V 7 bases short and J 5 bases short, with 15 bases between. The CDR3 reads CSAGSWSHEQYF. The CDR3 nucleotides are TGCAGCGCCGGCTCATGGAGCCACGAGCAGTACTTC.

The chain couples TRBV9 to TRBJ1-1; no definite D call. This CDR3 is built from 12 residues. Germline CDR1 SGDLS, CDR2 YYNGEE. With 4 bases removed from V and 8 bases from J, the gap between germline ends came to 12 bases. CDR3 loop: CASSQLGGEAFF. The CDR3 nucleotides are TGTGCCAGCAGCCAACTCGGCGGCGAAGCTTTCTTT.

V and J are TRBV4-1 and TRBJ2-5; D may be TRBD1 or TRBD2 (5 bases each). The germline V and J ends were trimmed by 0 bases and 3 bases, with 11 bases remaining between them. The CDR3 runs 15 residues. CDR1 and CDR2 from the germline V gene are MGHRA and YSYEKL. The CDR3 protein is CASSQENRRKETQYF. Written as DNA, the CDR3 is TGCGCCAGCAGCCAAGAAAACAGGAGGAAAGAGACCCAGTACTTC.